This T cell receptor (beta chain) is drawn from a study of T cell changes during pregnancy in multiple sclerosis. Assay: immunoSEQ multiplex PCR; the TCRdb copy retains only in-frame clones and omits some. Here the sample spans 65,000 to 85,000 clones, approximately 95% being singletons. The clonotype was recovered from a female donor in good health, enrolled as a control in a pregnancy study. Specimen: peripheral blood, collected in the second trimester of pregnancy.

The CDR3 is CASSMTSGRQETQYF. CDR3 coding DNA: TGCGCCAGCAGCATGACTAGCGGGAGACAAGAGACCCAGTACTTC. This chain links TRBV5-1 with TRBJ2-5; 12 bases line up with TRBD2. Germline CDR1 is SGHRS and CDR2 is YFSETQ. Trimming took 4 bases from V and 2 from J; bases not matched to a gene: 3. The CDR3 extends over 15 amino acids.